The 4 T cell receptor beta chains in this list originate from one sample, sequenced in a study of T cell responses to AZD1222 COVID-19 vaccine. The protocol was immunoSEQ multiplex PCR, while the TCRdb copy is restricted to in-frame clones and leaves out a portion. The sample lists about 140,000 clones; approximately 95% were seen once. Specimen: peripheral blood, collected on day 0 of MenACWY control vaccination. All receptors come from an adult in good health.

CDR3 sequence (DNA): TGTGCCAGCAGCTTAAAAGCCGGGCCTGAAAAACTGTTTTTT. Translating gives CASSLKAGPEKLFF. The chain carries TRBV7-6 and TRBJ1-4, with D unresolved. Germline values: CDR1 SGHVS, CDR2 FNYEAQ. The V end was cut by 2 bases, the J end by 7 bases, with 11 bases between. The length of the CDR3 is 14 residues.

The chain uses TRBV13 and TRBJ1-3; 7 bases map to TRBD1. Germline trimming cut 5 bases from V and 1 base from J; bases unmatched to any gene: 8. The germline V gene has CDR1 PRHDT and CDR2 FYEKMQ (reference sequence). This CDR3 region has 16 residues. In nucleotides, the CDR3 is TGTGCCAGCAGCCTGAGACAGGGAAGGTCTGGAAACACCATATATTTT. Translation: CASSLRQGRSGNTIYF.

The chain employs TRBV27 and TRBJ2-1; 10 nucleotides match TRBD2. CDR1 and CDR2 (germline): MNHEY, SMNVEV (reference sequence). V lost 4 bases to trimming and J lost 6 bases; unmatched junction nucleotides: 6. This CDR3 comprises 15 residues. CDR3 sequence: CASSYKRGGPNEQFF. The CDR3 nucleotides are TGTGCCAGCAGTTATAAGCGGGGGGGTCCCAATGAGCAGTTCTTC.

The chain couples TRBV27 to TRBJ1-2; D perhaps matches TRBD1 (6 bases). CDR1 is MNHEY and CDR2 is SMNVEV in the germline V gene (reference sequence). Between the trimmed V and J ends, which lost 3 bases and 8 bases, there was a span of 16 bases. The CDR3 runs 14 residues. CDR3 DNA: TGTGCCAGCAGTTTTTGGTCAGGGGCGGGGGGCTACACCTTC. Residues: CASSFWSGAGGYTF.